This is a list of T cell receptor beta chains from one sample in a study of cytotoxic CD8 clonotypes in ibrutinib-treated CLL. Method: immunoSEQ multiplex PCR; TCRdb's copy keeps in-frame clones and lacks some. This table has approximately 17,000 clones, 65% to 70% appearing once. Sequencing was performed on PBMCs, taken before ibrutinib treatment. The receptor set was obtained from a human donor with chronic lymphocytic leukemia. Each CDR3 is given with its conserved first and last residue. D genes are given only for firm matches. A row's size may be missing; if present it is once, few, many or a size class.

clone size	D gene	V gene	J gene	CDR3 DNA	CDR3 protein
NA	NA	TRBV28	TRBJ2-7	TGTGCCAGCAAGCCAGCCCTGTACGAGCAGTACTTC	CASKPALYEQYF
NA	TRBD2	TRBV2	TRBJ2-7	TGTGCCAGCCAACCGGGACTACTTACCTACGAGCAGTACTTC	CASQPGLLTYEQYF
NA	TRBD2	TRBV5-1	TRBJ2-7	TGCGCCAGCAGCAGTTTTCTAGCGGCGAAACCCTACGAGCAGTACTTC	CASSSFLAAKPYEQYF
NA	TRBD1	TRBV7-9	TRBJ2-4	TGTGCCAGCAGCTTAGTAACAGGGGGACCAGCCAAAAACATTCAGTACTTC	CASSLVTGGPAKNIQYF
NA	NA	TRBV2	TRBJ1-1	TGTGCCAGCACCACCTCGGGCCCTGCGGGCACTGAAGCTTTCTTT	CASTTSGPAGTEAFF
few	NA	TRBV15	TRBJ1-2	TGTGCCACCAGCAGAGATTATCCGGGGACGGCTAACTATGGCTACACCTTC	CATSRDYPGTANYGYTF
NA	NA	TRBV29-1	TRBJ1-1	TGCAGCGTTGAATTAACTTTTATGAACACTGAAGCTTTCTTT	CSVELTFMNTEAFF
NA	NA	TRBV15	TRBJ2-3	TGTGCCACCAGCAGAGTAGCGGATACGCAGTATTTT	CATSRVADTQYF
NA	TRBD2	TRBV5-4	TRBJ2-3	TGTGCCAGCAGCTCAGATGCGGGGGTAGGTACGCAGTATTTT	CASSSDAGVGTQYF
few	NA	TRBV4-2	TRBJ1-4	TGTGCCAGCAGCCAAGAGGAAGGGTTTGCAACTAATGAAAAACTGTTTTTT	CASSQEEGFATNEKLFF